A single sample gave rise to the 32 T cell receptor beta chains below, sequenced in a study of CD8 T cells in Susac syndrome. The RNA, roughly 0.5 to 1 ug, was put through reverse transcription using random hexamers. TCRdb re-derived calls from the immunoSEQ multiplex PCR reads in MiXCR, one entry per CDR3 protein. The top ten hold roughly 0.087% of the sample, which has approximately 190,000 distinct CDR3 sequences, about 91% seen once. Sequencing used CD4+ T cells from PBMCs. The receptors shown here come from a human donor with Susac syndrome.

The chain links TRBV30 to TRBJ1-5; maybe TRBD1 (6 bases). V was cut by 5 bases and J by 4 bases, with 12 bases left in between. The germline V gene encodes CDR1 GTSNPN and CDR2 SVGIG (reference sequence). This CDR3 spans 13 amino acids. CDR3: CAWAGQPNQPQHF. The CDR3 DNA follows: TGTGCCTGGGCAGGACAGCCTAATCAGCCCCAGCATTTT.

This chain uses TRBV6-5 with TRBJ2-3; possible D gene TRBD2, 6 bases. Deletions cut 4 bases from V and 4 bases from J, with 12 bases between. Germline V CDR1 and CDR2: MNHEY, SVGAGI. The CDR3 is 14 amino acids. The CDR3 loop is CASSSLAGSDTQYF. CDR3 nucleotides: TGTGCCAGCAGTTCACTAGCTGGGTCAGATACGCAGTATTTT.

J is TRBJ1-6 and V is TRBV6-1; D gene uncertain. This CDR3 is 14 amino acids long. Trimming took 1 base from V and 10 from J, leaving 11 bases between them. The germline gives CDR1 MNHNS, CDR2 SASEGT. In DNA, the CDR3 is TGTGCCAGCAGTGAAGTTAGGGTTGGGTCACCCCTCCACTTT. As protein: CASSEVRVGSPLHF.

The chain has TRBV7-9 and TRBJ2-7; TRBD2 aligns across 11 bases. The V and J ends lost 5 bases and 5 bases, in that order; junction bases with no gene match: 8. The CDR3 loop spans 15 amino acids. Germline V lookup: CDR1 SEHNR, CDR2 FQNEAQ (reference sequence). CDR3 sequence: CASSHRLAGMDEQYF. In DNA, the CDR3 is TGTGCCAGCAGCCATCGACTAGCGGGAATGGACGAGCAGTACTTC.

This rearrangement joins TRBV5-4 to TRBJ2-3; TRBD2 might be the D (5 bases). V lost 1 base, J lost 3 bases, and 9 bases lay in between. The CDR3 consists of 14 residues. The germline V gene encodes CDR1 SGHNT and CDR2 YYREEE (reference sequence). The chain's CDR3 is CASSLSLATDTQYF. The CDR3 DNA reads TGTGCCAGCAGCTTGAGTCTAGCTACAGATACGCAGTATTTT.

The chain has TRBV30 and TRBJ2-5; 11 bases fit TRBD1. The CDR3 is made up of 15 amino acids. The J segment lost 2 bases and the V segment lost 5 bases, leaving 7 bases of the junction unmatched. Germline values: CDR1 GTSNPN, CDR2 SVGIG (reference sequence). The CDR3 spells CAWAPRDRGQETQYF. CDR3 sequence (DNA): TGTGCCTGGGCTCCCCGGGACAGGGGGCAAGAGACCCAGTACTTC.

V gene TRBV20-1 combines with J gene TRBJ2-7; D perhaps matches TRBD2 (6 bases). The germline gives CDR1 DFQATT, CDR2 SNEGSKA (reference sequence). Trimming cost V 5 bases and J 7 bases, with 21 bases left between them. This CDR3 is 14 amino acids long. The CDR3 nucleotides are TGCAGTGCTCTTCGGACACGGACTACGTCAGAGCAGTACTTC. Translated, it gives CSALRTRTTSEQYF.

This clonotype was seen only once. The chain is built from TRBV18 and TRBJ2-5; 11 bases agree with TRBD2. The CDR3 has 15 residues. CDR1 is KGHSH and CDR2 is LQKENI in the germline V gene. The trim removed 3 bases at V and 4 bases at J, leaving 4 bases unmatched. The CDR3 protein is CASSPSGRAAETQYF. Here the CDR3 DNA reads TGTGCCAGCTCACCTAGCGGGAGGGCCGCAGAGACCCAGTACTTC.

V is TRBV5-1 and J is TRBJ2-1, with 12 bases identical to TRBD2. With 4 bases clipped from V and 8 bases from J, the junction kept 4 bases outside the gene matches. This CDR3 has 14 residues. Germline lookup yields CDR1 SGHRS and CDR2 YFSETQ. The CDR3 reads CASSTGTSGHEQFF. CDR3 nucleotide sequence: TGCGCCAGCAGCACCGGGACTAGCGGGCATGAGCAGTTCTTC.

This chain uses TRBV27 with TRBJ2-2; no clear D. The germline V gene has CDR1 MNHEY and CDR2 SMNVEV (reference sequence). This CDR3 comprises 14 residues. Trimming took 3 bases from V and 2 from J, leaving 7 bases between them. The CDR3 DNA follows: TGTGCCAGCAGTTTTCACCAAAACACCGGGGAGCTGTTTTTT. This gives the protein CASSFHQNTGELFF.

The genes are TRBV30 and TRBJ2-5, with 9 bases aligning to TRBD1. Germline V gives CDR1 GTSNPN, CDR2 SVGIG (reference sequence). This CDR3 is built from 13 residues. Trimming removed 2 bases from V and 5 bases from J; junction bases left unmatched: 3. The CDR3 spells CAWSWTGVETQYF. The CDR3 DNA follows: TGTGCCTGGAGTTGGACAGGGGTGGAGACCCAGTACTTC.

The rearrangement uses TRBV18 and TRBJ1-1, with 7 bases matching TRBD1. The CDR3 is made up of 13 amino acids. Germline trimming cut 2 bases from V and 11 bases from J; bases unmatched to any gene: 8. Germline V gene lookup returns CDR1 KGHSH and CDR2 LQKENI. This chain's CDR3 is CASSPWDSLAAFF. The CDR3 DNA reads TGTGCCAGCTCACCATGGGACAGCCTGGCGGCTTTCTTT.

The CDR3 loop is CASSQAADSLEAFF. The CDR3 DNA is TGTGCCAGCAGCCAGGCCGCGGACAGTCTGGAGGCTTTCTTT. The chain joins TRBV3-1 to TRBJ1-1; D possibly corresponds to TRBD1 (6 bases). The CDR3 is made up of 14 amino acids. Per germline, CDR1 LGHDT and CDR2 YNNKEL (reference sequence). V was shortened by 3 bases and J by 11 bases, with 19 bases between the two germline ends.

A single count supports this clonotype. The chain joins TRBV11-1 to TRBJ2-1; 12 bases are a match to TRBD2. The CDR3 spans 16 residues. J lost 8 bases, V lost 1 base, and 6 bases had no gene match. CDR1 is SGHAT, CDR2 FQDESV, per germline (reference sequence). The CDR3 DNA reads TGTGCCAGCAGCTTAGGACTAGCGGGAGTTGTCGATGAGCAGTTCTTC. Protein: CASSLGLAGVVDEQFF.

This sequence joins TRBV5-1 and TRBJ2-1; 8 bases are a match to TRBD2. The germline V gene has CDR1 SGHRS and CDR2 YFSETQ. V shed 0 bases and J 5 bases; nucleotides not matched to a gene: 19. CDR3 length: 20 residues. CDR3 sequence reads: CASSLEVPGGRNQNHNEQFF. The CDR3 DNA reads TGCGCCAGCAGCTTGGAAGTACCGGGGGGGCGAAACCAAAATCACAATGAGCAGTTCTTC. Together with reference TRBV5-1 and TRBJ2-1, the CDR3 gives the full variable domain: KAGVTQTPRYLIKTRGQQVTLSCSPISGHRSVSWYQQTPGQGLQFLFEYFSETQRNKGNFPGRFSGRQFSNSRSEMNVSTLELGDSALYLCASSLEVPGGRNQNHNEQFFGPGTRLTVL.

This chain links TRBV7-9 with TRBJ2-7; 8 positions agree with TRBD1. After removal of 4 bases from V and 6 bases from J, the junction contained 5 bases not matched to a gene. CDR1 and CDR2 (germline): SEHNR, FQNEAQ (reference sequence). The CDR3 covers 13 residues. CDR3 loop: CASSYGQGTEQYF. Written as DNA, the CDR3 is TGTGCCAGCAGCTATGGACAGGGAACCGAGCAGTACTTC.

This chain joins TRBV5-1 and TRBJ2-1; TRBD2 might be the D (6 bases). The germline V gene encodes CDR1 SGHRS and CDR2 YFSETQ. This CDR3 contains 13 residues. V was shortened by 5 bases and J by 9 bases, with 15 bases between the two germline ends. CDR3 region: CASSTPQGGEQFF. For the CDR3, the DNA is TGCGCCAGCAGTACCCCTCAGGGAGGTGAGCAGTTCTTC.

The rearrangement uses TRBV6-1 and TRBJ2-5; TRBD2 aligns across 12 bases. Germline CDR1 and CDR2: MNHNS and SASEGT. The CDR3 totals 16 residues. V shed 4 bases, J shed 4 bases, and the junction held 7 bases outside the gene matches. The CDR3 region has the DNA TGTGCCAGCAGTGGACTAGCGGGAGTGCGTGGAGAGACCCAGTACTTC. Translation: CASSGLAGVRGETQYF.

This rearrangement joins TRBV20-1 to TRBJ2-2, with 7 bases lining up with TRBD1. Germline CDR1 and CDR2: DFQATT and SNEGSKA (reference sequence). This CDR3 is 15 amino acids long. The V and J ends lost 5 bases and 6 bases, in that order; junction bases with no gene match: 12. The CDR3 coding sequence is TGCAGTGCTCCTGAAGGGGGCTCAGAGTCCGGGGAGCTGTTTTTT. This encodes CSAPEGGSESGELFF.

The V and J genes are TRBV2 and TRBJ2-5, with D uncertain. The CDR3 length is 14 residues. V gave up 4 bases and J gave up 1 base, with 10 bases separating them. The V gene's germline CDR1 is SNHLY and CDR2 FYNNEI. CDR3: CASSVSPIQETQYF. CDR3 coding DNA: TGTGCCAGCAGTGTTTCACCAATCCAAGAGACCCAGTACTTC.

As to this clonotype: Compared with germline, one end of the junction differs, possibly owing to a read error. V gene TRBV6-5 combines with J gene TRBJ2-5; 11 bases are shared with TRBD2. There are 17 residues in the CDR3. The germline V gene encodes CDR1 MNHEY and CDR2 SVGAGI. In nucleotides, the CDR3 is TGTGCCAGCAGCTACTTGGGGACTAGCGGAAACCAAGAGACCCAGTACTTC. This translates into CASSYLGTSGNQETQYF.

The V and J genes are TRBV20-1 and TRBJ2-7; D assignment may be TRBD1 or TRBD2 (5 bases each). The germline V gene encodes CDR1 DFQATT and CDR2 SNEGSKA (reference sequence). This CDR3 has 11 residues. The V end lost 4 bases, the J end lost 5 bases, and 9 bases lay between the germline ends. In DNA, the CDR3 is TGCAGTGCTACCAGGGACCACGAGCAGTACTTC. This encodes CSATRDHEQYF.

The genes are TRBV19 and TRBJ2-3; a weak D match, TRBD1 (5 bases). Trimming removed 5 bases from V and 4 bases from J, with 13 bases in between. The CDR3 loop spans 14 amino acids. Germline-derived CDR1 and CDR2 are LNHDA and SQIVND (reference sequence). The CDR3: CASSGRRGADTQYF. The CDR3 nucleotides read TGTGCCAGTAGTGGACGTAGGGGTGCAGATACGCAGTATTTT. Looking up the rest from reference TRBV19 and TRBJ2-3 gives the full variable domain: DGGITQSPKYLFRKEGQNVTLSCEQNLNHDAMYWYRQDPGQGLRLIYYSQIVNDFQKGDIAEGYSVSREKKESFPLTVTSAQKNPTAFYLCASSGRRGADTQYFGPGTRLTVL.

The chain combines TRBV7-3 with TRBJ2-1; 7 positions match TRBD2. CDR3 size: 16 residues. The V gene end was trimmed by 0 bases and the J gene end by 2 bases; junction bases not matched to a gene: 4. Germline-derived CDR1 and CDR2 are SGHTA and FQGTGA. In DNA form, the CDR3 reads TGTGCCAGCAGCTTAACGGGAGGGGCCCCCTACAATGAGCAGTTCTTC. Encoded protein: CASSLTGGAPYNEQFF.

In its sample, this clonotype was seen once. This sequence joins TRBV5-1 and TRBJ2-3; D remains unclear. This CDR3 contains 12 residues. Germline V gives CDR1 SGHRS, CDR2 YFSETQ. The V and J ends lost 0 bases and 7 bases respectively, with 6 bases between them. The CDR3 DNA reads as TGCGCCAGCAGCTTGGAACTAAATACGCAGTATTTT. This codes for CASSLELNTQYF.

The V and J genes are TRBV20-1 and TRBJ2-5, with 8 positions matching TRBD2. J gave up 4 bases and V 3 bases, and 7 bases lay outside the gene matches. Germline CDR1 DFQATT, CDR2 SNEGSKA (reference sequence). This CDR3 has 14 amino acids. CDR3 protein: CSASLAGGLETQYF. The CDR3, as DNA: TGCAGTGCTAGTCTCGCGGGAGGCCTAGAGACCCAGTACTTC.

This chain joins TRBV20-1 and TRBJ2-1, with 9 bases identical to TRBD2. The germline V gene encodes CDR1 DFQATT and CDR2 SNEGSKA (reference sequence). The length of the CDR3 is 18 residues. V was pared by 0 bases and J by 0 bases, with 9 bases of the junction left unmatched. As DNA, the CDR3 is TGCAGTGCTAGAGATAGGCTAGCGGGGACTTCCTCCTACAATGAGCAGTTCTTC. The encoded protein is CSARDRLAGTSSYNEQFF.

This clonotype was seen more than once but under ten times. The chain has TRBV3-1 and TRBJ1-1; no clear D gene. The CDR3 consists of 14 residues. Germline V gene data show CDR1 as LGHDT and CDR2 as YNNKEL (reference sequence). V gave up 1 base and J gave up 3 bases, with 9 bases separating them. As DNA, the CDR3 is TGTGCCAGCAGCCAAGGATTCGTCTACACTGAAGCTTTCTTT. It codes for CASSQGFVYTEAFF.

The rearrangement joins TRBV7-3 to TRBJ2-1, with TRBD1 matching 10 bases. J gave up 5 bases and V 2 bases, and 3 bases lay outside the gene matches. Germline CDR1 and CDR2: SGHTA and FQGTGA. CDR3 length: 15 residues. For the CDR3, the DNA is TGTGCCAGCAGCTTAGGACAGGGGGGGAACAATGAGCAGTTCTTC. Translating gives CASSLGQGGNNEQFF. The whole variable domain, remainder taken from reference TRBV7-3 and TRBJ2-1, is GAGVSQTPSNKVTEKGKYVELRCDPISGHTALYWYRQSLGQGPEFLIYFQGTGAADDSGLPNDRFFAVRPEGSVSTLKIQRTERGDSAVYLCASSLGQGGNNEQFFGPGTRLTVL.

The chain employs TRBV3-1 and TRBJ2-3, with 10 bases that match TRBD1. Germline V CDR1 and CDR2: LGHDT, YNNKEL (reference sequence). The CDR3 is 15 amino acids. V lost 1 base and J lost 5; bases outside the gene matches: 3. This chain's CDR3 is CASSQGTGGRDTQYF. The CDR3 region has the DNA TGTGCCAGCAGCCAAGGGACAGGGGGTAGAGATACGCAGTATTTT.

This clonotype was detected once. The chain is built from TRBV30 and TRBJ1-1, with TRBD1 matching over 7 bases. V shed 0 bases, J shed 11 bases, and the junction held 9 bases outside the gene matches. This CDR3 contains 13 residues. CDR1 GTSNPN and CDR2 SVGIG come from the germline V gene (reference sequence). In DNA, the CDR3 is TGTGCCTGGAGTGTACAGGGGCGACCCGGGGCTTTCTTT. Its protein product is CAWSVQGRPGAFF. The whole variable domain, remainder taken from reference TRBV30 and TRBJ1-1, is SQTIHQWPATLVQPVGSPLSLECTVEGTSNPNLYWYRQAAGRGLQLLFYSVGIGQISSEVPQNLSASRPQDRQFILSSKKLLLSDSGFYLCAWSVQGRPGAFFGQGTRLTVV.

V and J are TRBV9 and TRBJ2-2, with D perhaps matching TRBD2 (6 bases). Trimming pared 0 bases from V and 0 bases from J, leaving 9 bases between. The CDR3 contains 16 residues. Germline V gives CDR1 SGDLS, CDR2 YYNGEE. CDR3 nucleotides: TGTGCCAGCAGCGTAGCCGGGACTTCGAACACCGGGGAGCTGTTTTTT. It codes for CASSVAGTSNTGELFF.